This T cell receptor beta chain stems from a study of T cells after yellow fever vaccination. Points from the study as a whole: FACS-sorted repertoires could harbor abundant contaminating bulk-population clonotypes. Clones from primary vaccination mostly reappeared after the booster (about 97% CD4, approximately 86% CD8). Clonotypes found in both CD4 and CD8 compartments made up a small share.

This clonotype appeared many times. Antigen: not known. Germline V gives CDR1 KGHSH, CDR2 LQKENI. The CDR3 runs 13 residues. The V end was cut by 6 bases, the J end by 2 bases, with 10 bases between. TCR cDNA was made by 5'RACE template switching, adding a universal primer site and UMIs. In TCRdb, the 5' RACE reads were re-called with MiXCR into one record per CDR3 protein. This sample yields 300,000 to 400,000 distinct CDR3 sequences, of which 8.5% to 9% are seen a single time; roughly 18% belongs to the top ten. The sequencing here drew on PBMCs, taken on the day of the first yellow fever vaccination. This sequence joins TRBV18 and TRBJ2-5; D gene uncertain. This TCR derives from a young man who received the YFV17D yellow fever vaccine. In nucleotides, the CDR3 is TGTGCCAGCTCGGCCGGGCAGCAAGAGACCCAGTACTTC. Its translation: CASSAGQQETQYF.